The T cell receptor beta chain described here comes from a study of beta chain features in type 1 diabetes. As every portion of the isolated RNA was reverse transcribed, the sequencing read expressed TCRB transcripts. Clones were sequenced by immunoSEQ multiplex PCR, and TCRdb holds only the in-frame ones, with some missing. The profile shows about 230,000 clones, 9.6% of them singletons. The germline V gene encodes CDR1 SGHAT and CDR2 FQNNGV. V was clipped by 5 bases and J by 4 bases; unmatched bases: 13. The CDR3 is 17 residues long. The sample consisted of naive CD4+ T cells from blood. V usage is TRBV11-2 and J usage is TRBJ2-2, with 7 bases aligning to TRBD1. The source of this sequence is a woman under 30 in good health. The CDR3 DNA reads TGTGCCAGCAGCCCCCTGGGTGAGACAGGGTTCACCGGGGAGCTGTTTTTT. This codes for CASSPLGETGFTGELFF.